These 24 T cell receptor beta chains were sequenced from one sample in a study of T cells after yellow fever vaccination. TCRdb reprocessed the 5' RACE reads with MiXCR, giving one entry per CDR3 protein. The profile covers about 300,000 distinct CDR3 sequences, with around 6.8% appearing a single time and 18% taken by the ten largest. Sequences were derived from PBMCs, sampled roughly 46 days after the first yellow fever vaccination. These receptors came from a man between 18 and 29 years old who received the YFV17D yellow fever vaccine.

This clonotype has just a few counts. The chain links TRBV5-4 to TRBJ2-7, with D possibly being TRBD2 (5 bases). V was clipped by 4 bases and J by 6 bases, with 14 bases between them. The germline V gene has CDR1 SGHNT and CDR2 YYREEE (reference sequence). The CDR3 length is 13 residues. The CDR3 spells CASSEGQTIEQYF. The DNA of the CDR3 is TGTGCCAGCAGCGAGGGTCAGACGATCGAGCAGTACTTC.

This clonotype was picked up many times. V and J are TRBV6-2 or TRBV6-3 and TRBJ1-2; 7 positions agree with TRBD1. This CDR3 region has 13 residues. CDR1 is MNHEY, CDR2 SVGEGT, per germline. Unmatched junction bases numbered 3, after V lost 6 bases and J lost 2 bases. This CDR3 reads CASSWGQNYGYTF. The DNA for the CDR3 is TGTGCCAGCAGCTGGGGACAGAACTATGGCTACACCTTC.

This clonotype was seen only a few times. V and J are TRBV5-1 and TRBJ2-7; 7 positions agree with TRBD1. The V segment lost 4 bases and the J segment 3 bases; nucleotides outside the gene matches: 4. The CDR3 spans 13 residues. The germline CDR1 and CDR2 sequences are SGHRS and YFSETQ. CDR3: CASSPTGNYEQYV. Written as DNA, the CDR3 is TGCGCCAGCAGCCCGACAGGGAACTACGAGCAGTACGTC.

V and J are TRBV9 and TRBJ1-4; a possible D gene is TRBD1 (5 bases). V lost 3 bases and J 5 bases, leaving 14 bases between the germline ends. The V gene's germline CDR1 is SGDLS and CDR2 YYNGEE. CDR3 length equals 15 residues. In DNA, the CDR3 is TGTGCCAGCAGCGGCGACGGGGCTGGAAATGAAAAACTGTTTTTT. Amino acid sequence: CASSGDGAGNEKLFF.

This clonotype was found a few times. The J gene is TRBJ2-3, the V gene TRBV19; 13 bases align to TRBD2. V trimming: 6 bases; J trimming: 5 bases; junction bases outside the gene matches: 5. Looked up from germline, CDR1 is LNHDA and CDR2 is SQIVND (reference sequence). The CDR3 runs 15 residues. The chain's CDR3 is CASSPTSGGGDTQYF. The CDR3 coding sequence is TGTGCCAGTAGCCCAACTAGCGGGGGGGGAGATACGCAGTATTTT.

The table lists this clonotype with a few counts. V and J are TRBV6-5 and TRBJ2-5; TRBD2 matches at 8 bases. Germline CDR1 is MNHEY and CDR2 is SVGAGI. The J segment lost 4 bases and the V segment lost 0 bases, leaving 1 base of the junction unmatched. The CDR3 is made up of 14 amino acids. CDR3 nucleotide sequence: TGTGCCAGCAGTTACTCGGGACTAGGAGAGACCCAGTACTTC. It translates to CASSYSGLGETQYF.

The chain employs TRBV20-1 and TRBJ2-3; D is ambiguous. V shed 3 bases and J shed 2 bases, with 12 bases lying between them. Germline values: CDR1 DFQATT, CDR2 SNEGSKA (reference sequence). The CDR3 contains 14 residues. The CDR3 bases are TGCAGTGCTAGGTTAGCCGGAATCACAGATACGCAGTATTTT. It specifies CSARLAGITDTQYF.

This clonotype was observed a handful of times. The V and J genes are TRBV18 and TRBJ1-1, with 8 bases that match TRBD1. The CDR3 has 14 amino acids. V trimming: 6 bases; J trimming: 4 bases; junction bases outside the gene matches: 7. Germline loops: CDR1 KGHSH, CDR2 LQKENI. As DNA, the CDR3 is TGTGCCAGCTCGGCGACAGGGGCGGGCACTGAAGCTTTCTTT. Protein: CASSATGAGTEAFF. Complete variable domain (other parts from reference TRBV18 and TRBJ1-1): NAGVMQNPRHLVRRRGQEARLRCSPMKGHSHVYWYRQLPEEGLKFMVYLQKENIIDESGMPKERFSAEFPKEGPSILRIQQVVRGDSAAYFCASSATGAGTEAFFGQGTRLTVV.

This clonotype was seen more than once but under ten times. The chain combines TRBV20-1 with TRBJ2-3, with D unclear. The CDR3 extends over 13 amino acids. Germline CDR1 and CDR2: DFQATT and SNEGSKA (reference sequence). V lost 1 base and J 1 base, leaving 6 bases between the germline ends. CDR3 protein: CSARGVGTDTQYF. CDR3 nucleotide sequence: TGCAGTGCTAGAGGGGTGGGCACAGATACGCAGTATTTT.

This chain uses TRBV5-1 with TRBJ2-1, with D tentatively TRBD1 or TRBD2 (5 bases each). The CDR3 runs to 14 residues. The V end lost 4 bases, the J end lost 5 bases, and 13 bases lay between the germline ends. Germline lookup yields CDR1 SGHRS and CDR2 YFSETQ. CDR3 nucleotide sequence: TGCGCCAGCAGCCCCCTGGTGGGGGACAATGAGCAGTTCTTC. This sequence encodes CASSPLVGDNEQFF. Looking up the rest from reference TRBV5-1 and TRBJ2-1 gives the full variable domain: KAGVTQTPRYLIKTRGQQVTLSCSPISGHRSVSWYQQTPGQGLQFLFEYFSETQRNKGNFPGRFSGRQFSNSRSEMNVSTLELGDSALYLCASSPLVGDNEQFFGPGTRLTVL.

This clonotype was recorded a few times. This chain links TRBV7-2 with TRBJ2-5, with 10 bases identical to TRBD2. The germline gives CDR1 SGHTA, CDR2 FQGNSA. V was clipped by 5 bases and J by 6 bases; unmatched bases: 12. The CDR3 sequence is 16 residues long. CDR3 region: CASSPKSGGASQTQYF. The DNA for the CDR3 is TGTGCCAGCAGCCCGAAAAGCGGGGGGGCCAGCCAGACCCAGTACTTC.

V is TRBV29-1 and J is TRBJ2-2; TRBD1 aligns across 9 bases. J gave up 3 bases and V 8 bases, and 7 bases lay outside the gene matches. The germline V gene has CDR1 SQVTM and CDR2 ANQGSEA. This CDR3 has 14 amino acids. CDR3 in amino acids: CSTRDRVDTGELFF. The DNA of the CDR3 is TGCAGCACCCGGGACAGGGTGGACACCGGGGAGCTGTTTTTT.

This clonotype occurred a few times. The CDR3 nucleotides are TGCGCCAGCAGCCCCCCCCGTCGGACAGGGCCGCTGGTGACTGAAGCTTTCTTT. It encodes CASSPPRRTGPLVTEAFF. The chain employs TRBV5-1 and TRBJ1-1, with 8 bases fitting TRBD1. CDR1 and CDR2 from the germline V gene are SGHRS and YFSETQ. After removal of 4 bases from V and 5 bases from J, the junction contained 19 bases not matched to a gene. The length of the CDR3 is 18 residues. Variable domain in full (rest from reference TRBV5-1 and TRBJ1-1): KAGVTQTPRYLIKTRGQQVTLSCSPISGHRSVSWYQQTPGQGLQFLFEYFSETQRNKGNFPGRFSGRQFSNSRSEMNVSTLELGDSALYLCASSPPRRTGPLVTEAFFGQGTRLTVV.

This clonotype was detected a few times. This chain connects TRBV4-1 to TRBJ1-1; D not resolved. V lost 1 base and J 1 base, leaving 10 bases between the germline ends. The CDR3 length is 15 residues. Germline CDR1 MGHRA, CDR2 YSYEKL. As DNA, the CDR3 is TGCGCCAGCAGCCAAGTCTCTCAGGAGAACACTGAAGCTTTCTTT. Translation gives CASSQVSQENTEAFF.

This clonotype has only a few counts. The genes are TRBV9 and TRBJ2-3, with D unclear. The germline V gene encodes CDR1 SGDLS and CDR2 YYNGEE. The V gene lost 0 bases and the J gene lost 4 bases, with 12 bases spanning the gap. The CDR3 totals 15 residues. This CDR3 is CASSVGAPSSDTQYF. In nucleotides, the CDR3 is TGTGCCAGCAGCGTAGGTGCGCCCTCATCAGATACGCAGTATTTT. The full variable domain, in which reference TRBV9 and TRBJ2-3 provide the parts outside the CDR3, is DSGVTQTPKHLITATGQRVTLRCSPRSGDLSVYWYQQSLDQGLQFLIQYYNGEERAKGNILERFSAQQFPDLHSELNLSSLELGDSALYFCASSVGAPSSDTQYFGPGTRLTVL.

This clonotype was counted between two and nine times. J is TRBJ1-2 and V is TRBV12-3 or TRBV12-4; a possible D gene is TRBD1 (6 bases). The V and J ends lost 6 bases and 8 bases respectively, with 19 bases between them. The CDR3 covers 14 residues. CDR3 in DNA: TGTGCCAGCAGCACATCTTCGGGGGCTCGAGGCTACACCTTC. It is translated as CASSTSSGARGYTF.

The CDR3 loop is CASTGGGNSPLHF. The CDR3 bases are TGTGCCAGCACTGGGGGCGGGAATTCACCCCTCCACTTT. V and J are TRBV28 and TRBJ1-6; possible D gene TRBD1, 6 bases. The CDR3 totals 13 residues. The V end lost 7 bases, the J end lost 7 bases, and 11 bases lay between the germline ends. Per the germline V gene, CDR1 is MDHEN and CDR2 is SYDVKM. Supplemented by reference TRBV28 and TRBJ1-6, the full variable domain reads DVKVTQSSRYLVKRTGEKVFLECVQDMDHENMFWYRQDPGLGLRLIYFSYDVKMKEKGDIPEGYSVSREKKERFSLILESASTNQTSMYLCASTGGGNSPLHFGNGTRLTVT.

The sample holds a few counts of this clonotype. The chain recombines TRBV9 with TRBJ1-2; 7 positions match TRBD1. The germline V gene encodes CDR1 SGDLS and CDR2 YYNGEE. V shed 3 bases, J shed 6 bases, and the junction held 14 bases outside the gene matches. This CDR3 comprises 16 residues. CDR3 amino acids: CASSALPTGAVDGYTF. CDR3 coding DNA: TGTGCCAGCAGCGCGCTTCCAACAGGGGCTGTCGATGGCTACACCTTC.

This clonotype was counted between two and nine times. The chain is built from TRBV11-1 and TRBJ2-1, with 16 bases matching TRBD2. Germline CDR1 SGHAT, CDR2 FQDESV (reference sequence). Trimming at V came to 5 bases and at J to 0 bases, leaving 4 bases not matched to a gene. The CDR3 has 18 residues. CDR3: CASSPGTSGGVSYNEQFF. In DNA, the CDR3 is TGTGCCAGCAGCCCCGGGACTAGCGGGGGGGTCTCCTACAATGAGCAGTTCTTC.

This chain links TRBV5-5 with TRBJ2-3; tentative D call: TRBD1 (6 bases). Per the germline V gene, CDR1 is SGHKS and CDR2 is YYEKEE (reference sequence). V was trimmed by 4 bases and J by 6 bases, leaving 18 bases between them. The CDR3 loop spans 15 amino acids. In DNA form, the CDR3 reads TGTGCCAGCAGCCGAGTACAGGGTTTTGGCGATACGCAGTATTTT. It codes for CASSRVQGFGDTQYF.

V and J are TRBV20-1 and TRBJ2-1; 8 bases match TRBD1. V was pared by 3 bases and J by 7 bases, with 8 bases of the junction left unmatched. Germline V gives CDR1 DFQATT, CDR2 SNEGSKA (reference sequence). CDR3 length: 14 residues. The chain's CDR3 is CSARITGGSNEQFF. CDR3 coding DNA: TGCAGTGCTAGGATTACAGGGGGGTCAAATGAGCAGTTCTTC.

This clonotype was found a few times. The CDR3 DNA follows: TGCGCCAGCGGGGTAAGCACAGATACGCAGTATTTT. This gives the protein CASGVSTDTQYF. The chain uses TRBV5-1 and TRBJ2-3; no reliable D call. From germline, CDR1 is SGHRS and CDR2 YFSETQ. The CDR3 has 12 residues. Trimming took 7 bases from V and 0 from J, leaving 6 bases between them.

This clonotype has just a few counts. DNA for the CDR3: TGTGCCAGCAGTCTATACTCTGGAAACACCATATATTTT. This translates into CASSLYSGNTIYF. The V and J genes are TRBV6-6 and TRBJ1-3; D unclear. The CDR3 covers 13 residues. The V end was cut by 5 bases, the J end by 0 bases, with 5 bases between. The germline V gene has CDR1 MNHNY and CDR2 SVGAGI (reference sequence).

The V call is TRBV19, the J call TRBJ1-6; D might be TRBD1 (6 bases). Germline loops: CDR1 LNHDA, CDR2 SQIVND (reference sequence). Between the trimmed V and J ends, which lost 5 bases and 10 bases, there was a span of 24 bases. This CDR3 is 17 amino acids long. The DNA of the CDR3 is TGTGCCAGTAGTCATACGCGGCAGACTAGGGGGACCTCACCCCTCCACTTT. This sequence encodes CASSHTRQTRGTSPLHF. The full variable domain, its missing parts supplied by reference TRBV19 and TRBJ1-6, is DGGITQSPKYLFRKEGQNVTLSCEQNLNHDAMYWYRQDPGQGLRLIYYSQIVNDFQKGDIAEGYSVSREKKESFPLTVTSAQKNPTAFYLCASSHTRQTRGTSPLHFGNGTRLTVT.